This TCR beta chain originates from a study of HIV-infected patients and healthy controls. Follow-up blood was drawn about 14 weeks, roughly three months, after antiretroviral therapy began. No cell fractionation was done, so the repertoire covers all unsorted peripheral blood T cells. The table lists this clonotype with a few counts. Its antigen is unknown. Study-level points and caveats: Significant mean usage differences between HIV-infected patients and controls involved eight alpha and eight beta V genes. HIV+ repertoires were severely depleted of MAIT alpha-chain CDR3s, unlike healthy controls. CMV-associated CDR3s mostly grew nonsignificantly during therapy, while HIV-associated CDR3s declined significantly.

Germline V lookup: CDR1 GTSNPN, CDR2 SVGIG (reference sequence). The CDR3 spans 11 residues. The germline V and J ends were trimmed by 1 base and 5 bases, with 6 bases remaining between them. Alpha and beta constant-region primers primed reverse transcription of 500 to 550 ng RNA. Using multiplexing indices, alpha and beta chain libraries were generated apart by chain-specific third strand synthesis. TCRdb itself ran the 5' RACE reads through MiXCR, one entry per CDR3 protein. The sample has approximately 5,000 distinct CDR3 sequences; around 5.5% are singletons. The sequenced sample was blood, obtained during antiretroviral therapy. The chain has TRBV30 and TRBJ2-7; no reliable D call. This TCR was sampled from an adult with HIV infection. The CDR3 DNA reads as TGTGCCTGGAGTGAGGGCCACGAGCAGTACTTC. It yields the protein CAWSEGHEQYF.